Sequencing of this T cell receptor beta chain was carried out in a study of T cell changes during pregnancy in multiple sclerosis. Libraries were prepared by immunoSEQ multiplex PCR; TCRdb keeps only in-frame clonotypes and omits some of them. The table has 60,000 to 85,000 clones, under 95% seen once; the top ten hold roughly 1.3%. The V end lost 4 bases, the J end lost 4 bases, and 13 bases lay between the germline ends. The CDR3 consists of 15 residues. Germline V lookup: CDR1 SGHTA, CDR2 FQGNSA. This chain connects TRBV7-2 to TRBJ2-2; D may be TRBD2 (7 bases). The material was peripheral blood, obtained in the second trimester of pregnancy. The origin of this receptor is a female donor in good health, enrolled as a control in a pregnancy study. This chain's CDR3 is CASSSGGPGTGELFF. The CDR3, as DNA: TGTGCCAGCAGCTCCGGGGGGCCCGGCACCGGGGAGCTGTTTTTT.